This TCR beta chain was sequenced during a study of blood T cells in healthy people across ages. Study-level results: Relative to aged donors, long-lived donors carried more naive CD4+ cells and displayed higher diversity.

Next came a second PCR, run for about 7 to 11 cycles, which used a sample-barcoded 5' primer along with a J-beta primer mix. A single record per CDR3 protein comes from TCRdb applying MiXCR to the 5' RACE reads. The table has almost 550,000 distinct CDR3 sequences, 24% seen once. This clonotype was detected only a few times. The antigen is not known. This CDR3 has 18 amino acids. Germline V gene lookup returns CDR1 SGHTA and CDR2 FQGNSA. These data also featured in a second study, about T cells of mothers and their children. According to that study: Reverse transcription into cDNA received all extracted RNA, at approximately 1.5 ug per 15 ul. The M1S primer of the second PCR added sample barcodes and 2-4 random nucleotides.

The sequenced sample was blood. V usage is TRBV7-2 and J usage is TRBJ2-5, with D tentatively TRBD2 (6 bases). The J call could be wrong; TRBJ2-7 is a better fit for the DNA end. The origin of this receptor is a boy aged 5 to 17 in good health. This chain's CDR3 is CASSSPTSSVTGVAEQYF. DNA for the CDR3: TGTGCCAGCAGCTCTCCGACTTCTAGCGTTACGGGAGTGGCCGAGCAGTACTTC.